Shown below are 23 T cell receptor beta chains from a single sample sequenced in a study of molecular identifiers for immune sequencing clone quantification. TCRdb reprocessed the PCR reads via MiXCR and lists one record per CDR3 protein. The repertoire has roughly 71,000 distinct CDR3 sequences, approximately 18% of them found once; the top ten carry around 1.5%. Material: naive CD8+ T cells from blood, with Jurkat cell RNA spiked in. Described subset: FACS-sorted CD8+CD4-CCR7+CD45RA+ naive T cells. Receptor source: a human donor in good health. Some libraries in this study had Jurkat cell RNA spiked in.

The table lists this clonotype with a few counts. This rearrangement joins TRBV29-1 to TRBJ2-7; D is uncertain. The CDR3 runs 13 residues. The germline V gene has CDR1 SQVTM and CDR2 ANQGSEA. Trimming left V 4 bases short and J 0 bases short, with 10 bases between. This chain's CDR3 is CSVVSMSSYEQYF. The CDR3 DNA follows: TGCAGCGTTGTATCAATGAGCTCCTACGAGCAGTACTTC.

This clonotype was observed many times. This chain connects TRBV29-1 to TRBJ2-2; D unresolved. Germline-derived CDR1 and CDR2 are SQVTM and ANQGSEA. The CDR3 sequence is 12 residues long. The germline V and J ends were trimmed by 2 bases and 6 bases, with 7 bases remaining between them. Here the CDR3 reads CSVELYPGELFF. CDR3 nucleotide sequence: TGCAGCGTTGAATTGTATCCCGGGGAGCTGTTTTTT.

This clonotype was detected ten times or more. The CDR3 region is CASRPLGTPDEQYF. The CDR3 nucleotides are TGTGCCAGCAGACCTCTCGGGACCCCGGACGAGCAGTACTTC. The rearrangement uses TRBV27 and TRBJ2-7, with D perhaps being TRBD1 or TRBD2 (5 bases each). Trimming removed 6 bases from V and 5 bases from J, with 17 bases in between. The CDR3 is 14 amino acids. CDR1 MNHEY and CDR2 SMNVEV come from the germline V gene (reference sequence).

This clonotype occurred many times. The chain couples TRBV24-1 to TRBJ2-5, with unresolved D. Germline V CDR1 and CDR2: KGHDR, SFDVKD. This CDR3 has 15 amino acids. Trimming removed 3 bases from V and 5 bases from J, with 15 bases in between. CDR3 protein: CATSDISTSIETQYF. The CDR3 DNA reads TGTGCCACCAGTGATATCTCCACGTCCATTGAGACCCAGTACTTC.

Worth noting for this clonotype: A read error is possible here, since a much larger clone lies one base away. The chain joins TRBV27 to TRBJ1-4; unclear D gene. This CDR3 has 13 amino acids. Germline V lookup: CDR1 MNHEY, CDR2 SMNVEV (reference sequence). Written as DNA, the CDR3 is TGTGCCAGCAGGGGCTTGGCTAATGAAAAACTGTCTTTT. This codes for CASRGLANEKLSF.

The rearrangement joins TRBV20-1 to TRBJ2-1; 10 nucleotides align to TRBD2. CDR1 is DFQATT, CDR2 SNEGSKA, per germline (reference sequence). There are 15 residues in the CDR3. J lost 8 bases, V lost 6 bases, and 13 bases had no gene match. This chain's CDR3 is CSASRLSGRNDEQFF. The CDR3 DNA reads TGCAGTGCAAGCAGACTTAGCGGGAGGAATGATGAGCAGTTCTTC.

This clonotype was detected ten times or more. The J gene is TRBJ2-7, the V gene TRBV5-6; D perhaps matches TRBD1 (6 bases). This CDR3 spans 13 amino acids. Per germline, CDR1 SGHDT and CDR2 YYEEEE. V lost 4 bases and J 0 bases, leaving 8 bases between the germline ends. The CDR3 DNA reads as TGTGCCAGCAGCCCGGGACACTCCTACGAGCAGTACTTC. Translation: CASSPGHSYEQYF.

This clonotype was observed at least ten times. V usage is TRBV24-1 and J usage is TRBJ1-5; D is unclear. V was shortened by 6 bases and J by 1 base, with 9 bases between the two germline ends. Looked up from germline, CDR1 is KGHDR and CDR2 is SFDVKD. The CDR3 is 14 amino acids. CDR3 loop: CATSPSRSNQPQHF. CDR3 in DNA: TGTGCCACCAGTCCCTCCAGGAGCAATCAGCCCCAGCATTTT.

At least ten counts were recorded for this clonotype. The V and J genes are TRBV6-5 and TRBJ2-7; a possible D gene is TRBD1 (6 bases). This CDR3 region has 15 residues. Germline CDR1 and CDR2: MNHEY and SVGAGI. Trimming removed 0 bases at V and 6 bases at J, with 15 bases between. For the CDR3, the DNA is TGTGCCAGCAGTTACTCGACACAGGGTGAAGGCGAGCAGTACTTC. The encoded protein is CASSYSTQGEGEQYF.

The table lists this clonotype with a few counts. The chain has TRBV28 and TRBJ2-2; no definite D call. The V gene's germline CDR1 is MDHEN and CDR2 SYDVKM. V shed 3 bases and J shed 5 bases, with 7 bases lying between them. This CDR3 is built from 13 residues. The CDR3 protein is CASSFWETGELFF. In DNA form, the CDR3 reads TGTGCCAGCAGTTTTTGGGAAACCGGGGAGCTGTTTTTT.

The rearrangement joins TRBV7-9 to TRBJ2-7; D is possibly TRBD1 (5 bases). This CDR3 comprises 13 residues. Germline V CDR1 and CDR2: SEHNR, FQNEAQ (reference sequence). The V end lost 4 bases, the J end lost 2 bases, and 9 bases lay between the germline ends. The CDR3 DNA follows: TGTGCCAGCAGCTCAGGGTTTCCCTACGAGCAGTACTTC. This codes for CASSSGFPYEQYF.

Ten or more counts support this clonotype. V and J are TRBV20-1 and TRBJ2-7; D is perhaps TRBD1 or TRBD2 (5 bases each). Trimming pared 5 bases from V and 7 bases from J, leaving 21 bases between. The CDR3 consists of 14 residues. In germline, CDR1 is DFQATT, CDR2 SNEGSKA (reference sequence). The DNA of the CDR3 is TGCAGTGCTGCAGCGGCAGGGCCCGTGGGGGAGCAGTACTTC. Encoded protein: CSAAAAGPVGEQYF.

Many counts were recorded for this clonotype. The gene calls are TRBV4-3 and TRBJ2-3, with 12 bases aligning to TRBD2. CDR3 length: 19 amino acids. V lost 3 bases to trimming and J lost 0 bases; unmatched junction nucleotides: 10. Germline assignment: CDR1 LGHNA and CDR2 YSLEER. The CDR3 DNA reads as TGCGCCAGCAGCCACCTACCGGGACTAGCGGGTACTAGCACAGATACGCAGTATTTT. This gives the protein CASSHLPGLAGTSTDTQYF.

This clonotype showed up just a few times. DNA for the CDR3: TGTGCCAGCAGCCTCCTAATCGAGGGCGACGGGCAGTACTTC. Residues: CASSLLIEGDGQYF. This chain links TRBV7-2 with TRBJ2-7; perhaps TRBD2 as D (5 bases). The CDR3 runs 14 residues. Germline lookup yields CDR1 SGHTA and CDR2 FQGNSA. V gave up 5 bases and J gave up 9 bases, with 20 bases separating them.

The genes are TRBV15 and TRBJ2-2; the D gene is possibly TRBD1 (6 bases). Trimming took off 3 bases at V and 3 bases at J, with 29 bases between the two ends. Germline-derived CDR1 and CDR2 are LNHNV and YYDKDF (reference sequence). This CDR3 is 21 amino acids long. The CDR3 protein is CATSRDIQGNGPFHYTGELFF. The CDR3 bases are TGTGCCACCAGCAGGGACATTCAGGGGAATGGGCCCTTCCATTACACCGGGGAGCTGTTTTTT. The full variable domain, its missing parts supplied by reference TRBV15 and TRBJ2-2, is DAMVIQNPRYQVTQFGKPVTLSCSQTLNHNVMYWYQQKSSQAPKLLFHYYDKDFNNEADTPDNFQSRRPNTSFCFLDIRSPGLGDTAMYLCATSRDIQGNGPFHYTGELFFGEGSRLTVL.

This clonotype came up many times. The chain uses TRBV2 and TRBJ1-1; 11 bases fit TRBD1. The germline gives CDR1 SNHLY, CDR2 FYNNEI. V lost 7 bases and J lost 7; bases outside the gene matches: 8. The CDR3 runs to 14 residues. The CDR3, as DNA: TGTGCCAGCACCTGGACAGGGGGCGCAGGTGAAGCTTTCTTT. It translates to CASTWTGGAGEAFF.

With regard to this clonotype: The missing conserved phenylalanine or tryptophan at the end of this CDR3 makes a read error likely. Because the CDR3's place on the DNA is in doubt, the DNA is left out and the CDR3 is given as listed by TCRdb. This chain connects TRBV7-9 to TRBJ2-7; the D call TRBD2 from the table was never checked on the DNA. Germline V gives CDR1 SEHNR, CDR2 FQNEAQ (reference sequence). 14 amino acids form the CDR3, both terminal residues included. CDR3 region: CASSPQGGVARKYY.

This clonotype occurred many times. The gene calls are TRBV29-1 and TRBJ2-3; the D is unclear. Germline V gives CDR1 SQVTM, CDR2 ANQGSEA. CDR3 length: 10 residues. The germline V and J ends were trimmed by 4 bases and 6 bases, with 5 bases remaining between them. CDR3 region: CSVGADTQYF. In DNA, the CDR3 is TGCAGCGTTGGGGCGGATACGCAGTATTTT.

This clonotype appeared many times. The rearrangement links TRBV14 to TRBJ1-1; 7 bases map to TRBD1. Germline V CDR1 and CDR2: SGHDN, FVKESK. CDR3 length: 19 residues. V shed 0 bases and J 1 base; nucleotides not matched to a gene: 14. CDR3 sequence reads: CASSQEDRVREPGNTEAFF. The DNA of the CDR3 is TGTGCCAGCAGCCAAGAAGACAGGGTCCGGGAACCAGGGAACACTGAAGCTTTCTTT.

This clonotype appeared a few times. The chain uses TRBV12-3 or TRBV12-4 and TRBJ1-1; tentative D call: TRBD1 (5 bases). Trimming took off 5 bases at V and 1 base at J, with 11 bases between the two ends. This CDR3 has 14 amino acids. CDR3 loop: CASSPGTANTEAFF. The CDR3, as DNA: TGTGCCAGCAGTCCCGGGACGGCGAACACTGAAGCTTTCTTT.

This clonotype was detected ten times or more. V is TRBV2 and J is TRBJ1-5; no clear D gene. Germline V gene sequence: CDR1 SNHLY, CDR2 FYNNEI. Trimming left V 4 bases short and J 3 bases short, with 7 bases between. The CDR3 consists of 13 residues. CDR3 bases: TGTGCCAGCAGTGCCCTATCCAATCAGCCCCAGCATTTT. It yields the protein CASSALSNQPQHF.

Many counts were recorded for this clonotype. The genes are TRBV20-1 and TRBJ2-3; possible D gene TRBD1, 6 bases. This CDR3 comprises 15 residues. V was shortened by 5 bases and J by 2 bases, with 17 bases between the two germline ends. Per the germline V gene, CDR1 is DFQATT and CDR2 is SNEGSKA (reference sequence). As DNA, the CDR3 is TGCAGTGCTTCAGACAGGTCGGAACACACAGATACGCAGTATTTT. It specifies CSASDRSEHTDTQYF.

This clonotype has a count of ten or more. The J gene is TRBJ2-1, the V gene TRBV9, with 12 bases lining up with TRBD2. The CDR3 has 15 residues. CDR1 is SGDLS, CDR2 YYNGEE, per germline. The junction had 4 bases not matched to a gene; V was cut back by 0 bases and J by 9 bases. The CDR3 DNA reads as TGTGCCAGCAGCGTAGGTCCTAGCGGGAGGGGTGAGCAGTTCTTC. This codes for CASSVGPSGRGEQFF.